This T cell receptor (beta chain) originates from a study of blood T cell repertoires in COVID-19. Overall study: COVID-19 samples, acute and convalescent, were from the United States, Italy and Spain. From T cells, B-cell-depleted T cells, or PBMCs came the material, which was cDNA or gDNA.

V lost 5 bases, J lost 3 bases, and 4 bases stayed unmatched. This CDR3 contains 14 residues. Germline values: CDR1 SGHRS, CDR2 YFSETQ. How the authors handled the data: Reference gene primer amplification yielded estimated nucleated cell counts. The method was immunoSEQ multiplex PCR; TCRdb's version includes in-frame clones alone and lacks a portion of them. V and J calls and clone size come straight from that table; D and trimming were deduced from the DNA. The sample yields around 59,000 clones, around 81% seen once. Specimen: peripheral blood. This receptor was taken from a woman aged 80 or older with active or convalescent COVID-19. The V and J genes are TRBV5-1 and TRBJ1-1; 10 bases match TRBD1. CDR3 sequence reads: CASSPGTGDTEAFF. CDR3 sequence (DNA): TGCGCCAGCAGTCCCGGGACAGGGGACACTGAAGCTTTCTTT.